This T cell receptor (beta chain) was captured in a study of blood T cell repertoires in COVID-19. Here immunoSEQ multiplex PCR was the method, and the copy in TCRdb shows in-frame clones only, minus some. The table shows around 290,000 clones, with around 88% occurring only once. V was shortened by 3 bases and J by 0 bases, with 12 bases between the two germline ends. Germline V gene sequence: CDR1 LGHDT, CDR2 YNNKEL (reference sequence). The CDR3 extends over 15 amino acids. The sequence was obtained from a man aged 35 to 55 with acute or convalescent COVID-19. Material: peripheral blood. V is TRBV3-1 (or the pseudogene TRBV3-2) and J is TRBJ2-7, with D perhaps TRBD1 (6 bases). In nucleotides, the CDR3 is TGTGCCAGCAGCCAGTCGACAGGTTACTCCTACGAGCAGTACTTC. Protein: CASSQSTGYSYEQYF.